These 13 T cell receptor beta chains share one sample of origin, sequenced in a study of early T cells in non-severe SARS-CoV-2 infection. In TCRdb, the 5' RACE reads were re-called with MiXCR into one record per CDR3 protein. The profile shows tens of thousands of distinct CDR3 sequences, about 16% of them singletons. What was sequenced was whole blood. The receptors here all came from an adult who was a healthcare worker with PCR-confirmed SARS-CoV-2 infection or an uninfected control (not recorded which).

This clonotype was counted a few times. The CDR3 spells CSATGKETQYF. CDR3 DNA sequence: TGCAGTGCTACAGGGAAAGAGACCCAGTACTTC. The chain uses TRBV20-1 and TRBJ2-5; D is possibly TRBD1 (5 bases). The CDR3 is 11 amino acids. V was clipped by 4 bases and J by 3 bases, with 6 bases between them. From germline, CDR1 is DFQATT and CDR2 SNEGSKA (reference sequence).

The chain combines TRBV11-2 with TRBJ2-5; D is possibly TRBD2 (6 bases). The CDR3 spans 16 residues. V lost 5 bases to trimming and J lost 5 bases, with 21 bases between them. Germline V gene sequence: CDR1 SGHAT, CDR2 FQNNGV. The CDR3 nucleotides read TGTGCCAGCAGCCGGAACGGACTATCCCTCAGCGAGACCCAGTACTTC. Protein product: CASSRNGLSLSETQYF.

The V and J genes are TRBV30 and TRBJ2-1, with a weak D call TRBD2 (5 bases). This CDR3 has 12 residues. Trimming removed 0 bases at V and 9 bases at J, with 9 bases between. Per the germline V gene, CDR1 is GTSNPN and CDR2 is SVGIG (reference sequence). CDR3 sequence: CAWSVRVLEQFF. CDR3 DNA sequence: TGTGCCTGGAGTGTGAGGGTCCTTGAGCAGTTCTTC.

The chain has TRBV15 and TRBJ2-7, with D tentatively TRBD2 (6 bases). CDR3 length equals 16 residues. Germline V gene lookup returns CDR1 LNHNV and CDR2 YYDKDF (reference sequence). Trimming removed 1 base from V and 0 bases from J, with 13 bases in between. The CDR3 coding sequence is TGTGCCACCAGCAGAGGGCCTGGGACTGCCTCCTACGAGCAGTACTTC. It codes for CATSRGPGTASYEQYF. Filled out from reference TRBV15 and TRBJ2-7, the complete variable domain reads DAMVIQNPRYQVTQFGKPVTLSCSQTLNHNVMYWYQQKSSQAPKLLFHYYDKDFNNEADTPDNFQSRRPNTSFCFLDIRSPGLGDTAMYLCATSRGPGTASYEQYFGPGTRLTVT.

This clonotype has at least ten counts. The chain uses TRBV20-1 and TRBJ2-1; D is undetermined. The germline V gene has CDR1 DFQATT and CDR2 SNEGSKA (reference sequence). Trimming took off 3 bases at V and 0 bases at J, with 9 bases between the two ends. This CDR3 has 14 residues. CDR3 nucleotide sequence: TGCAGTGCTAGGCTACAGAGCTCCTACAATGAGCAGTTCTTC. This translates into CSARLQSSYNEQFF.

A few counts support this clonotype. The chain joins TRBV28 to TRBJ1-1, with a tentative D call TRBD1 (5 bases). The CDR3 runs to 14 residues. Germline V lookup: CDR1 MDHEN, CDR2 SYDVKM. The V and J ends lost 5 bases and 1 base respectively, with 11 bases between them. In DNA, the CDR3 is TGTGCCAGCAGTCCTGGACACAAGAACACTGAAGCTTTCTTT. Translated, it gives CASSPGHKNTEAFF.

This chain connects TRBV7-8 to TRBJ2-4, with unresolved D. Per the germline V gene, CDR1 is SGHVS and CDR2 is FQNEAQ. Deletions cut 1 base from V and 6 bases from J, with 19 bases between. This CDR3 comprises 17 residues. For the CDR3, the DNA is TGTGCCAGCAGCTTAGGCGAATGGGGATTTCCCACAAACATTCAGTACTTC. It codes for CASSLGEWGFPTNIQYF.

V and J are TRBV28 and TRBJ2-7, with D unresolved. Trimming left V 2 bases short and J 2 bases short, with 10 bases between. Per the germline V gene, CDR1 is MDHEN and CDR2 is SYDVKM. This CDR3 comprises 14 residues. This CDR3 reads CASSLPSGTYEQYF. In nucleotides, the CDR3 is TGTGCCAGCAGTTTACCCTCTGGTACCTACGAGCAGTACTTC.

The chain links TRBV28 to TRBJ2-1; D may correspond to TRBD1 or TRBD2 (5 bases each). The length of the CDR3 is 14 residues. Trimming took 5 bases from V and 12 from J, leaving 20 bases between them. The germline CDR1 and CDR2 sequences are MDHEN and SYDVKM. The CDR3 sequence: CASSDPRDVVPQFF. CDR3 bases: TGTGCCAGCAGTGATCCCCGGGACGTAGTCCCGCAGTTCTTC.

This chain joins TRBV6-5 and TRBJ2-3, with TRBD2 as a possible D gene (6 bases). With 0 bases removed from V and 5 bases from J, the gap between germline ends came to 15 bases. There are 16 residues in the CDR3. Looked up from germline, CDR1 is MNHEY and CDR2 is SVGAGI. This CDR3 reads CASSYSNVAAQDTQYF. CDR3 bases: TGTGCCAGCAGTTACTCGAACGTAGCGGCCCAAGATACGCAGTATTTT.

The V and J genes are TRBV19 and TRBJ1-5; a possible D gene is TRBD1 (5 bases). The CDR3 has 14 amino acids. The germline CDR1 and CDR2 sequences are LNHDA and SQIVND (reference sequence). V lost 7 bases, J lost 2 bases, and 12 bases lay in between. DNA for the CDR3: TGTGCCAGTACCGGGACTGGAGGCAATCAGCCCCAGCATTTT. It is translated as CASTGTGGNQPQHF.

The chain uses TRBV15 and TRBJ2-1; no reliable D call. V gave up 8 bases and J gave up 4 bases, with 9 bases separating them. There are 12 residues in the CDR3. Germline lookup yields CDR1 LNHNV and CDR2 YYDKDF (reference sequence). CDR3 sequence (DNA): TGTGCCACCTCCGAAGGATACAATGAGCAGTTCTTC. Protein product: CATSEGYNEQFF.

The chain uses TRBV29-1 and TRBJ1-1; D call uncertain. Germline CDR1 SQVTM, CDR2 ANQGSEA. The CDR3 has 13 amino acids. Trimming took 2 bases from V and 0 from J, leaving 7 bases between them. The CDR3 DNA is TGCAGCGTTGAAAGGGTGGTGAACACTGAAGCTTTCTTT. It translates to CSVERVVNTEAFF.